Sequencing of this T cell receptor beta chain was carried out in a study of cytomegalovirus exposure and HLA in healthy donors (TCRdb year 2017). About the investigation overall: According to an earlier analysis of 450 to 650 of the donors, some 170 million T cells yielded 117 million unique TCR beta sequences and 276 Gb of sequence data. All discovery cohort repertoires had been generated on a single sequencing platform. Rather than using new phenotypic data, the later analysis identified candidate immune exposures from TCR beta sequences and from how often those sequences occurred across donors. Around 320 gigabases of sequencing data and approximately 85 million unique TCR sequences were included in an early release covering 500 to 750 HLA-typed donors. A later genetic analysis took genome-wide SNP genotypes for about three fifths of the 666 donors and used that subset as a discovery cohort. Donor age, sex, ethnicity and CMV serostatus were collected together with the repertoire data. The genetic ancestry cluster associated with self-reported Caucasian donors included around four fifths of the 300 to 450 genotyped donors. An earlier analysis of 587 of the donors applied high-throughput TCR beta sequencing to assess whether each TCR beta V gene segment acted as functional or pseudogenic. Among several hundred genotyped donors of the cohort, an average of around 220,000 unique TCR beta nucleotide sequences was sequenced per donor, of which roughly 17% were non-productive. Roughly five DR-DQ haplotypes were handled as single units for association and clustering, since linkage in the cohort was strong. The study used immunosequencing to profile the T cell repertoires of several hundred subjects and linked those repertoires to cytomegalovirus serostatus. To predict cytomegalovirus infection status, the study combined high-throughput TCR immunosequencing, statistical association of individual TCRs with disease status, and machine learning. The number of donors typed differed by locus, with 629-630 for A, B, C, DRB1 and DQB1, 522 for DQA1, 600 to 610 for DPA1, and roughly 450 for DPB1. HLA typing covered class I and class II loci at four-digit resolution. To study patterns of TCR occurrence, a later analysis re-analyzed previously published TCR beta repertoires from 700 or so donors and added high-resolution HLA genotyping. The study aimed to test whether cataloging public T cell receptors could reveal signatures of past pathogen exposure. Along with the roughly 670-subject first cohort, a separate validation cohort of around 110 different subjects was used.

What the study reported, not specific to this receptor: This cohort had only TCR beta chains sequenced, and the lack of alpha or paired-chain data limited which features could be detected. Immune exposure information for the cohort was limited to CMV serostatus. In a later analysis, HLA-associated TCR beta chains showed more clonal expansion and lower generation probabilities than non-associated chains that were equally common. Presence/absence analyses assumed roughly uniform sequencing depth across donors, an assumption that may not hold. A few of the identified cytomegalovirus-associated TCR beta chains were confirmed in vitro to be specific for cytomegalovirus antigens. Most CMV-associated TCR beta chains appeared to be HLA-restricted in a later analysis, and the HLA associations seemed to be driven largely by CMV exposure. Several of the top co-occurrence clusters appeared to be linked to parvovirus B19, influenza, CMV and Epstein-Barr virus, according to a later analysis. An earlier analysis of approximately 600 of the donors showed that most TCR beta V segments appeared in productive rearrangements either about 87% or about 30% of the time, which broadly matched IMGT annotations. When HLA alleles, especially DR and DQ, strongly co-occurred, attributing TCR associations to individual alleles was difficult. According to the authors, the approach could potentially be generalized to other disease states and immunological phenotypes. A later analysis found that TCR association rates varied across HLA loci, with DRB1 alleles showing the most associated TCRs and HLA-C alleles the fewest. The study listed 164 TCR beta chains as associated with cytomegalovirus. In both the original and validation cohorts, the classifier was reported to diagnose cytomegalovirus status with high specificity and sensitivity. V-gene and J-gene trimming of TCR beta chains was associated with a missense DCLRE1C variant in a later genetic analysis, and the association was replicated in an independent cohort. In a later analysis, 16,951 TCR beta sequences were associated with specific HLA alleles at a false discovery rate of 0.05. A group of highly shared sequence variants was considered likely to be a technical artifact of the sequencing pipeline. According to a later genetic analysis, donors in an Asian-associated ancestry cluster had fewer N-insertions in productive TCRs than the approximately 630-donor mean. Correlated functional status among segregating V segments might reflect linkage disequilibrium, but an unknown experimental factor could not be ruled out. A further reported finding was that TCR beta sequences accurately predicted the HLA-A and HLA-B alleles for most subjects in the first cohort. Some IMGT-functional V segments, including TRBV6-2 and TRBV6-3, could not be told apart with the 87-base-pair reads, so those segments were excluded. Because counts were too low, seventeen rarely observed V segments, including chromosome 9 orphons, were excluded from the earlier analysis of fewer than 650 of the donors. HLA typing was unavailable for some donors at each locus, so association tests used only the typed subset. While some public TCRs were present in many individuals, most TCR sequences turned up only very rarely across donors.

In regard to this clone: Its target antigen remains unknown. Per-nucleotide qualities are absent, and no much larger clonotype sits a single base away.

The germline V gene (reference sequence) yields MNHEY for CDR1 and SMNVEV for CDR2. The CDR3 goes from the cysteine to the phenylalanine over 14 residues. The kept DNA is CDR3 alone, 42 bases in frame from the first base. The germline ends are 17 bases apart after V is trimmed by 7 bases and J by 5 bases. In total, just over 650 healthy bone marrow donors made up the cohort. Cohort members were all nominally healthy when sampled, although unrecorded immune exposures were likely present. The donor was CMV seropositive and was included in the group of 250 to 300 seropositive cohort members. A peripheral blood sample was collected from each donor, and TCR beta sequencing was performed on peripheral blood mononuclear cells. The Qiagen DNeasy Blood Extraction Kit was used to extract genomic DNA from the blood cell samples. To prepare the library, the immunoSEQ multiplex PCR assay was applied. For the multiplex PCR, a mixture combining 60 forward primers for TCR Vbeta segments and 13 reverse primers for TCR Jbeta segments was used. The CDR3 region of rearranged TCR beta genes was amplified from genomic DNA with a multiplex PCR assay. Amplified TCR beta libraries were sequenced as 87-base-pair reads on the Illumina HiSeq System. Per the authors' processing: In a later analysis, 70 million to 95 million unique TCR beta chains were counted across the 650 to 750 repertoires, and roughly 10 million of these chains were shared by at least two donors. A nearest-neighbor algorithm error-corrected the raw reads and collapsed the reads into unique sequences, merging closely related sequences to remove PCR and sequencing errors. To assign V, D and J gene segments, CDR3 sequences were aligned to IMGT reference sequences. For a sequence to be retained, at least a six-nucleotide match to both a V gene segment and a J gene segment was required. A rearrangement was called productive if the CDR3 had no stop codons and remained in frame with V and J, and every other rearrangement was called non-productive. Following IMGT convention, CDR3 was defined as the stretch from the second conserved V-encoded cysteine up to the conserved J-encoded phenylalanine. The earlier analysis of approximately 590 of the donors excluded any sequence lacking an unambiguous match to a single V gene segment. In an earlier analysis of 587 of the donors, a V segment was called functional when productive rearrangements were above 56.7%, and segregating when the standard deviation between donors exceeded 5%. A statistical classification framework was built for diagnosing cytomegalovirus status from the catalog of TCR beta chain sequences. In a later analysis, TCR nucleotide sequences were compared against IMGT/GENE-DB human TR gene sequences so that V and J genes could be assigned. A later analysis assigned CDR3 sequences and most-parsimonious VDJ recombination scenarios with the TCRdist pipeline. In a later analysis, every TCR beta chain was defined by the combination of its CDR3 amino acid sequence and its V-gene family, and reads without a unique V-gene family were dropped. As a way to deal with suspected cross-contamination and a sequencing artifact, a later analysis dropped 450 to 600 nucleotide sequences that were highly shared and had low generation probability. In a later analysis, a clonal expansion index for each public chain was calculated from normalized within-repertoire ranks of inferred template counts. A later analysis computed generation probabilities with a VDJ recombination model fitted to out-of-frame rearrangements, and checked the results against IGoR. In a later analysis, TCR-TCR, TCR-HLA and TCR-CMV co-occurrence was scored with hypergeometric tests, and a repertoire-size bias correction was applied to TCR pairs. False discovery rates were estimated in a later analysis by permuting HLA or CMV assignments 20 times. In a later analysis, co-occurring TCRs were grouped using DBSCAN, with TCRdist sequence similarity added in when clustering inside HLA-allele-positive subsets. Co-occurrence clustering excluded repertoires with fewer than 30,000 or more than 120,000 public chains, plus five with anomalous nucleotide sharing. This immuneACCESS table, as held by TCRdb, lists in-frame sequences with V and J called but not all clones. Of the missing ones, under half trace to an unresolved V gene in checked studies; the others have no known cause. D and trimming were read from the DNA, whereas the V and J calls and clone size are those reported in that table. This sample lists approximately 160,000 clones; 80% to 85% were detected once. The ten largest account for around 4.1% of the sample.

Material for sequencing was PBMCs. This receptor chain uses TRBV27 and TRBJ1-1; TRBD1 might be the D gene, on 5 matching bases. This TCR was recovered from a man in his fifties or sixties in good health and CMV-seropositive. The sequence in DNA is TGTGCCAGCAATCAATTGGGGGGAAGTACTGAAGCTTTCTTT. Its protein reads: CASNQLGGSTEAFF.